What follows is one T cell receptor (beta chain) and its context. This record comes from a study of blood T cell repertoires in COVID-19. Whole-study context: Acute and convalescent COVID-19 samples came from the United States, Italy and Spain. T cells, B-cell-depleted T cells, or PBMCs supplied cDNA or gDNA.

Original processing notes: Estimated nucleated cell counts came from reference gene primer amplification. Profiled with immunoSEQ multiplex PCR; TCRdb holds only in-frame clones, not every one. Clone size and the V and J calls come from that table; the DNA yielded D and trimming. Here the sample spans about 200,000 clones, roughly 90% being singletons. This CDR3 has 15 amino acids. Germline V CDR1 and CDR2: SGHRS, YFSETQ. V was pared by 0 bases and J by 2 bases, with 5 bases of the junction left unmatched. The chain joins TRBV5-1 to TRBJ2-7; 7 bases align to TRBD2. Source material: peripheral blood. This TCR was recovered from a young man with active or convalescent COVID-19. CDR3 sequence: CASSLASGGTYEQYF. The CDR3 coding sequence is TGCGCCAGCAGCTTGGCTAGCGGAGGAACCTACGAGCAGTACTTC.